This entry is about one T cell receptor (beta chain). The sample originates from a study of early T cells in non-severe SARS-CoV-2 infection. TCRdb processed the 5' RACE reads anew with MiXCR; each CDR3 protein has one entry. The repertoire consists of 65,000 to 70,000 distinct CDR3 sequences, with roughly an eighth occurring once and the leading ten covering more than 1.5%. With V trimmed by 6 bases and J by 2 bases, 7 bases remained unmatched. The CDR3 has 14 residues. CDR1 is MDHEN, CDR2 SYDVKM, per germline. The source material was whole blood. The chain has TRBV28 and TRBJ2-7; 7 nucleotides align to TRBD1. The source of this sequence is an adult who was a healthcare worker with PCR-confirmed SARS-CoV-2 infection or an uninfected control (not recorded which). CDR3 in amino acids: CASSRGGQTYEQYF. The DNA for the CDR3 is TGTGCCAGCAGCCGTGGGGGACAGACCTACGAGCAGTACTTC.